Each of the 20 T cell receptor beta chains below was sequenced from the same sample in a study of cytomegalovirus exposure and HLA in healthy donors. PCR primers comprised 60 Vbeta and 13 Jbeta primers. The assay was immunoSEQ multiplex PCR, and TCRdb's table has in-frame clones only and misses some. The sample holds 100,000 to 150,000 clones; about 76% are singletons and the top ten take around 13%. Sequencing was carried out using PBMCs. Receptors originate from a woman aged 55-70 years in good health and CMV-seropositive.

The J gene is TRBJ1-1, the V gene TRBV23-1; 7 bases line up with TRBD1. TRBV23-1 is an ORF, with its function uncertain. The CDR3 runs to 16 residues. V shed 7 bases, J shed 7 bases, and the junction held 18 bases outside the gene matches. The CDR3 region is CASTPIPGGQIDEAFF. The CDR3 DNA is TGCGCCAGCACACCAATCCCAGGGGGGCAGATTGATGAAGCTTTCTTT.

The chain is built from TRBV30 and TRBJ2-1; TRBD2 matches at 14 bases. Germline CDR1 GTSNPN, CDR2 SVGIG (reference sequence). Losses at the gene ends were 4 bases for V and 7 bases for J; bases not matched to a gene: 6. The CDR3 spans 15 residues. The CDR3 reads CAWTLGTSGGNEQFF. The CDR3 DNA follows: TGTGCCTGGACTCTAGGGACTAGCGGGGGTAATGAGCAGTTCTTC.

The genes are TRBV11-2 and TRBJ1-5; D is possibly TRBD1 (6 bases). The V end lost 5 bases, the J end lost 0 bases, and 11 bases lay between the germline ends. CDR1 is SGHAT, CDR2 FQNNGV, per germline. The CDR3 has 15 amino acids. The DNA of the CDR3 is TGTGCCAGCAGCCCGGACAGTAATAGCAATCAGCCCCAGCATTTT. Translating it yields CASSPDSNSNQPQHF.

The rearrangement links TRBV7-2 to TRBJ1-2, with 10 bases identical to TRBD1. This CDR3 region has 16 residues. V was clipped by 1 base and J by 2 bases; unmatched bases: 4. The V gene's germline CDR1 is SGHTA and CDR2 FQGNSA. The CDR3 here is CASSLGDRGSNYGYTF. CDR3 DNA: TGTGCCAGCAGCTTAGGGGACAGGGGATCGAACTATGGCTACACCTTC.

V is TRBV5-1 and J is TRBJ1-4; TRBD1 agrees at 11 bases. J gave up 3 bases and V 6 bases, and 7 bases lay outside the gene matches. Germline V gene lookup returns CDR1 SGHRS and CDR2 YFSETQ. This CDR3 is built from 16 residues. CDR3 in amino acids: CASKGQGATANEKLFF. The CDR3 bases are TGCGCCAGCAAAGGACAGGGGGCTACGGCTAATGAAAAACTGTTTTTT. The full variable domain, in which reference TRBV5-1 and TRBJ1-4 provide the parts outside the CDR3, is KAGVTQTPRYLIKTRGQQVTLSCSPISGHRSVSWYQQTPGQGLQFLFEYFSETQRNKGNFPGRFSGRQFSNSRSEMNVSTLELGDSALYLCASKGQGATANEKLFFGSGTQLSVL.

This rearrangement joins TRBV7-2 to TRBJ2-1, with TRBD2 identical over 11 bases. Germline loops: CDR1 SGHTA, CDR2 FQGNSA. CDR3 length: 15 amino acids. V dropped 5 bases and J dropped 3; count of bases not matched to a gene: 3. CDR3 nucleotides: TGTGCCAGCAGCCTTAGCGGGGGGGACTACAATGAGCAGTTCTTC. It yields the protein CASSLSGGDYNEQFF.

This clone is a singleton in its sample. The rearrangement joins TRBV12-2 to TRBJ1-1; TRBD1, as called in the table, went unchecked against the DNA. TRBV12-2 is classified as a pseudogene. This CDR3 comprises 16 residues. CDR3 coding DNA: TGTGCAAGTCGCTTAGGGCCAGGGCCAGGGAACACTGAAGCTTTCTTT. It yields the protein CASRLGPGPGNTEAFF.

The CDR3 region has the DNA TGTGCCAGTAGTATCTGGCTAGCGGGAGACAATGAGCAGTTCTTC. Protein sequence: CASSIWLAGDNEQFF. V gene TRBV19 combines with J gene TRBJ2-1, with 10 bases that match TRBD2. The CDR3 totals 15 residues. V trimming: 3 bases; J trimming: 5 bases; junction bases outside the gene matches: 4. CDR1 and CDR2 from the germline V gene are LNHDA and SQIVND (reference sequence).

This chain uses TRBV4-3 with TRBJ1-1; D is uncertain. Germline V gives CDR1 LGHNA, CDR2 YSLEER. The CDR3 has 13 residues. Trimming stripped 0 bases from V and 9 bases from J, with 11 bases between. The CDR3 nucleotides are TGCGCCAGCAGCCAAGATCGAGTACAGCAAGCTTTCTTT. It specifies CASSQDRVQQAFF.

This clone has only one observation. The gene calls are TRBV5-1 and TRBJ2-7, with 7 nucleotides matching TRBD1. The V gene end was trimmed by 3 bases and the J gene end by 6 bases; junction bases not matched to a gene: 9. CDR3 size: 14 residues. Looked up from germline, CDR1 is SGHRS and CDR2 is YFSETQ. The CDR3 coding sequence is TGCGCCAGCAGCTGGACAGGAAGCACGGGCGAGCAGTACTTC. It encodes CASSWTGSTGEQYF.

A few counts support this clone. The CDR3 DNA sequence: TGTGCCAGCAGTGACAGGCTGACAGATACGCAGTATTTT. Its protein product is CASSDRLTDTQYF. The chain links TRBV7-6 to TRBJ2-3, with D maybe TRBD1 (6 bases). CDR1 is SGHVS and CDR2 is FNYEAQ in the germline V gene. Between the trimmed V and J ends, which lost 6 bases and 3 bases, there was a span of 10 bases. CDR3 size: 13 residues.

The rearrangement joins TRBV5-1 to TRBJ2-3; 8 nucleotides agree with TRBD1. The CDR3 has 14 residues. V trimming: 5 bases; J trimming: 6 bases; junction bases outside the gene matches: 8. Germline V gene sequence: CDR1 SGHRS, CDR2 YFSETQ. As DNA, the CDR3 is TGCGCCAGCAGACCCGGGACAGGCGGTGATACGCAGTATTTT. It codes for CASRPGTGGDTQYF.

The chain recombines TRBV9 with TRBJ1-3; D is unclear. V dropped 0 bases and J dropped 2 bases, with 9 bases sitting between them. Looked up from germline, CDR1 is SGDLS and CDR2 is YYNGEE. This CDR3 comprises 15 residues. CDR3 amino acids: CASSVGVQAGNTIYF. The DNA for the CDR3 is TGTGCCAGCAGCGTAGGAGTGCAGGCTGGAAACACCATATATTTT.

V and J are TRBV10-3 and TRBJ1-2; TRBD1 aligns across 8 bases. J lost 9 bases, V lost 0 bases, and 18 bases had no gene match. In germline, CDR1 is ENHRY, CDR2 SYGVKD. CDR3 size: 18 residues. The CDR3 is CAISESSTDRDYGYRYTF. CDR3 nucleotides: TGTGCCATCAGTGAGTCATCCACGGACAGGGATTATGGATATCGCTACACCTTC.

V gene TRBV4-3 combines with J gene TRBJ2-3, with TRBD2 matching 10 bases. Germline-derived CDR1 and CDR2 are LGHNA and YSLEER. The CDR3 is made up of 16 amino acids. V shed 1 base, J shed 5 bases, and the junction held 6 bases outside the gene matches. CDR3 protein: CASSQAIAGGVDTQYF. In DNA, the CDR3 is TGCGCCAGCAGCCAAGCGATAGCGGGGGGAGTAGATACGCAGTATTTT.

The chain combines TRBV12-2 with TRBJ1-2. TRBV12-2 is a listed pseudogene. This CDR3 comprises 13 residues. The CDR3: CASRLTSRCGYTF. CDR3 sequence (DNA): TGTGCAAGTCGCTTAACTTCCCGGTGTGGCTACACCTTC.

The gene calls are TRBV18 and TRBJ1-2; TRBD1 agrees at 7 bases. V was pared by 3 bases and J by 4 bases, with 8 bases of the junction left unmatched. There are 15 residues in the CDR3. The germline V gene encodes CDR1 KGHSH and CDR2 LQKENI. CDR3 protein: CASSPPTGTAYGYTF. CDR3 sequence (DNA): TGTGCCAGCTCACCCCCAACCGGGACAGCCTATGGCTACACCTTC.

This clone appeared a few times. The CDR3 spells CASSYRTGGRAEAFF. In DNA form, the CDR3 reads TGTGCCAGCAGCTACAGGACAGGGGGCAGGGCTGAAGCTTTCTTT. The chain is built from TRBV11-1 and TRBJ1-1, with TRBD1 identical over 11 bases. In germline, CDR1 is SGHAT, CDR2 FQDESV (reference sequence). This CDR3 contains 15 residues. The trim removed 4 bases at V and 6 bases at J, leaving 7 bases unmatched.

The V and J genes are TRBV7-2 and TRBJ1-3; 7 bases are shared with TRBD1. With V trimmed by 3 bases and J by 0 bases, 5 bases remained unmatched. In germline, CDR1 is SGHTA, CDR2 FQGNSA. This CDR3 contains 16 residues. DNA for the CDR3: TGTGCCAGCAGCTTGGACAGGCCGCGCTCTGGAAACACCATATATTTT. It yields the protein CASSLDRPRSGNTIYF. Filled out from reference TRBV7-2 and TRBJ1-3, the complete variable domain reads GAGVSQSPSNKVTEKGKDVELRCDPISGHTALYWYRQSLGQGLEFLIYFQGNSAPDKSGLPSDRFSAERTGGSVSTLTIQRTQQEDSAVYLCASSLDRPRSGNTIYFGEGSWLTVV.

The chain has TRBV9 and TRBJ1-1; no clear D gene. V was trimmed by 0 bases and J by 3 bases, leaving 12 bases between them. Germline V gene data show CDR1 as SGDLS and CDR2 as YYNGEE. The CDR3 is 15 amino acids. CDR3 nucleotide sequence: TGTGCCAGCAGCGTAGAAGAAGCAACCCACACTGAAGCTTTCTTT. Protein: CASSVEEATHTEAFF.